These 10 T cell receptor beta chains were all obtained from the same sample, sequenced in a study of blood T cell repertoires in COVID-19. Sequencing used immunoSEQ multiplex PCR; TCRdb keeps in-frame clones, though not all of them. The repertoire holds about 230,000 clones, with 85% to 90% as singletons. The specimen sequenced was peripheral blood. All receptors derive from a man aged 50-60 years with COVID-19, enrolled during active disease.

The gene calls are TRBV3-1 (or the pseudogene TRBV3-2) and TRBJ2-3; 8 bases are a match to TRBD1. Germline CDR1 is LGHDT and CDR2 is YNNKEL (reference sequence). This CDR3 has 15 amino acids. J lost 2 bases, V lost 5 bases, and 6 bases had no gene match. In nucleotides, the CDR3 is TGTGCCAGCAGCAACCCGACAGGGGACACAGATACGCAGTATTTT. This gives the protein CASSNPTGDTDTQYF.

The chain is built from TRBV5-6 and TRBJ1-3; 9 bases are a match to TRBD1. CDR1 SGHDT and CDR2 YYEEEE come from the germline V gene. The CDR3 totals 15 residues. Trimming took 4 bases from V and 0 from J; bases not matched to a gene: 2. The CDR3 nucleotides read TGTGCCAGCAGCCCGACAGGGGGCTCTGGAAACACCATATATTTT. Translation gives CASSPTGGSGNTIYF.

The sample holds one count of this clone. The V call is TRBV6-2 or TRBV6-3, the J call TRBJ1-5; tentatively, D is TRBD1 (5 bases). There are 14 residues in the CDR3. Looked up from germline, CDR1 is MNHEY and CDR2 is SVGEGT. Trimming cost V 1 base and J 3 bases, with 7 bases left between them. The CDR3 DNA reads as TGTGCCAGCAGTTACTGGGGGGACAATCAGCCCCAGCATTTT. Translation gives CASSYWGDNQPQHF.

V is TRBV27 and J is TRBJ1-1; 9 nucleotides agree with TRBD1. CDR1 MNHEY and CDR2 SMNVEV come from the germline V gene (reference sequence). The CDR3 runs to 15 residues. V was pared by 2 bases and J by 3 bases, with 4 bases of the junction left unmatched. The CDR3 is CASSLTGGTYTEAFF. CDR3 nucleotides: TGTGCCAGCAGTTTAACAGGGGGCACGTACACTGAAGCTTTCTTT.

This chain uses TRBV20-1 with TRBJ2-3, with 12 bases fitting TRBD2. In germline, CDR1 is DFQATT, CDR2 SNEGSKA (reference sequence). V lost 3 bases, J lost 1 base, and 17 bases stayed unmatched. The length of the CDR3 is 20 residues. CDR3 DNA sequence: TGCAGTGCTAGTATTTCGGCGGGGCTAGCGGGGGGGCCTGGCACAGATACGCAGTATTTT. Its protein product is CSASISAGLAGGPGTDTQYF.

This clone occurred once. The rearrangement joins TRBV6-6 to TRBJ1-5; unclear D gene. V was clipped by 2 bases and J by 6 bases, with 8 bases between them. This CDR3 has 13 residues. The germline CDR1 and CDR2 sequences are MNHNY and SVGAGI (reference sequence). The CDR3 sequence is CASSYQRTQPQHF. The CDR3 DNA follows: TGTGCCAGCAGTTACCAGCGGACTCAGCCCCAGCATTTT.

This chain connects TRBV5-1 to TRBJ1-1, with D possibly matching TRBD1 (6 bases). The CDR3 is 14 residues long. Trimming stripped 2 bases from V and 3 bases from J, with 11 bases between. Germline V gene sequence: CDR1 SGHRS, CDR2 YFSETQ. CDR3 in amino acids: CASSFTGTDTEAFF. DNA for the CDR3: TGCGCCAGCAGCTTTACAGGGACGGACACTGAAGCTTTCTTT.

This clone was recorded a few times. This chain joins TRBV7-8 and TRBJ2-2; D remains ambiguous. This CDR3 comprises 15 residues. Germline V gene lookup returns CDR1 SGHVS and CDR2 FQNEAQ. Trimming cost V 6 bases and J 4 bases, with 15 bases left between them. The CDR3 DNA follows: TGTGCCAGCAGTTTTGTCCGGCAGGTCACCGGGGAGCTGTTTTTT. It is translated as CASSFVRQVTGELFF.

This clone appeared a few times. This rearrangement joins TRBV20-1 to TRBJ2-2; perhaps TRBD2 as D (5 bases). V shed 3 bases and J shed 5 bases, with 13 bases lying between them. The germline V gene has CDR1 DFQATT and CDR2 SNEGSKA (reference sequence). There are 14 residues in the CDR3. The CDR3, as DNA: TGCAGTGCTAGTGTTACGGGATTGACCGGGGAGCTGTTTTTT. It specifies CSASVTGLTGELFF.

The V call is TRBV7-9, the J call TRBJ2-1, with D possibly TRBD2 on 6 matching bases. The CDR3 covers 15 residues. The germline CDR1 and CDR2 sequences are SEHNR and FQNEAQ (reference sequence). V lost 5 bases to trimming and J lost 5 bases, with 16 bases between them. CDR3 in amino acids: CASSPGTRHDNEQFF. CDR3 coding DNA: TGTGCCAGCAGCCCCGGGACTCGTCATGACAATGAGCAGTTCTTC.